This T cell receptor (beta chain) was recorded in a study of T-cell memory formation after mild COVID-19. Findings and caveats of the study: Among clones peaking at day 37 in the second wave, SARS-CoV-2 specificity remained unconfirmed.

In regard to this clonotype: Antigen specificity is unknown.

V shed 6 bases and J shed 0 bases, with 9 bases lying between them. The V gene's germline CDR1 is MNHNS and CDR2 SASEGT. The CDR3 has 14 residues. TCR alpha and TCR beta cDNA libraries with sample barcodes and UMIs came from 5'RACE using constant-segment primers. TCRdb ran MiXCR on the 5' RACE reads and lists one entry per CDR3 protein. The sample records about 400,000 distinct CDR3 sequences, approximately 15% being singletons. The chain recombines TRBV6-1 with TRBJ2-4; D is tentatively TRBD1 or TRBD2 (5 bases each). The sequence derives from a man younger than 35 who had mild COVID-19 (a few samples of this study predate the infection). Cell type and time point are not known. Input material: PBMCs or a T cell subset sorted from them (not recorded which). In DNA form, the CDR3 reads TGTGCCAGCAGCAGGGACCTAGCCAAAAACATTCAGTACTTC. Translating it yields CASSRDLAKNIQYF.